Listed below are T cell receptor beta chains from one sample, sequenced in a study of blood T cell repertoires in COVID-19. Sequencing used immunoSEQ multiplex PCR; TCRdb keeps in-frame clones, though not all of them. The sample includes about 190,000 clones, around 80% seen only once; the top ten take approximately 13%. Source material: peripheral blood. The source of these receptors is a man between 50 and 59 years old who had recovered from COVID-19. CDR3s include the opening cysteine and the closing phenylalanine or tryptophan. A D gene is named only where the DNA matches it firmly. Only part of the rows carry a size: once, few, many, or a class if the clone is expanded.

d_call: TRBD1
v_call: TRBV30
j_call: TRBJ1-5
clone_size: NA
cdr3_aa: CAWRMTGGGGNQPQHF
cdr3_nt: TGTGCCTGGAGGATGACAGGGGGCGGGGGCAATCAGCCCCAGCATTTT

d_call: NA
v_call: TRBV19
j_call: TRBJ2-3
clone_size: few
cdr3_aa: CASRPGSTDTQYF
cdr3_nt: TGTGCCAGTAGACCAGGGAGCACAGATACGCAGTATTTT

d_call: TRBD2
v_call: TRBV29-1
j_call: TRBJ2-1
clone_size: NA
cdr3_aa: CSVELAGVGNEQFF
cdr3_nt: TGCAGCGTCGAACTAGCGGGAGTTGGAAATGAGCAGTTCTTC

d_call: TRBD2
v_call: TRBV15
j_call: TRBJ2-5
clone_size: NA
cdr3_aa: CATSAGREQETQYF
cdr3_nt: TGTGCCACCAGTGCAGGGCGGGAGCAAGAGACCCAGTACTTC

d_call: NA
v_call: TRBV3-1/TRBV3-2
j_call: TRBJ1-1
clone_size: NA
cdr3_aa: CASSQVSSTEAFF
cdr3_nt: TGTGCCAGCAGCCAAGTTTCTAGCACTGAAGCTTTCTTT

d_call: TRBD2
v_call: TRBV27
j_call: TRBJ2-7
clone_size: NA
cdr3_aa: CASSLGLAGISYEQYF
cdr3_nt: TGTGCCAGCAGTTTAGGACTAGCGGGAATATCCTACGAGCAGTACTTC

d_call: NA
v_call: TRBV19
j_call: TRBJ1-1
clone_size: NA
cdr3_aa: CASTTGHHSEAFF
cdr3_nt: TGTGCCAGTACCACGGGACACCACAGTGAAGCTTTCTTT

d_call: TRBD1
v_call: TRBV24-1
j_call: TRBJ2-3
clone_size: NA
cdr3_aa: CATSAQGANTDTQYF
cdr3_nt: TGTGCCACCAGTGCTCAGGGGGCGAACACAGATACGCAGTATTTT

d_call: NA
v_call: TRBV30
j_call: TRBJ1-1
clone_size: NA
cdr3_aa: CAWSVSGGVAFF
cdr3_nt: TGTGCCTGGAGTGTAAGCGGGGGAGTAGCTTTCTTT

d_call: TRBD2
v_call: TRBV7-2
j_call: TRBJ2-7
clone_size: once
cdr3_aa: CASSLEASGRNEQYF
cdr3_nt: TGTGCCAGCAGCTTAGAAGCTAGCGGGAGAAACGAGCAGTACTTC

d_call: NA
v_call: TRBV7-2
j_call: TRBJ1-5
clone_size: NA
cdr3_aa: CASSFSWSYNQPQHF
cdr3_nt: TGTGCCAGCAGCTTTTCTTGGTCCTACAATCAGCCCCAGCATTTT

d_call: TRBD2
v_call: TRBV7-8
j_call: TRBJ2-7
clone_size: NA
cdr3_aa: CASSARGLAGGSYEQYF
cdr3_nt: TGTGCCAGCAGCGCCCGGGGGTTAGCGGGAGGGTCGTACGAGCAGTACTTC

d_call: NA
v_call: TRBV3-1/TRBV3-2
j_call: TRBJ2-1
clone_size: NA
cdr3_aa: CASSQGWETYNEQFF
cdr3_nt: TGTGCCAGCAGCCAAGGCTGGGAGACGTACAATGAGCAGTTCTTC

d_call: NA
v_call: TRBV13
j_call: TRBJ2-7
clone_size: NA
cdr3_aa: CASSLVLKSYEQYF
cdr3_nt: TGTGCCAGCAGCTTAGTACTCAAGTCCTACGAGCAGTACTTC

d_call: NA
v_call: TRBV3-1/TRBV3-2
j_call: TRBJ2-3
clone_size: NA
cdr3_aa: CASSQGGPGATDTQYF
cdr3_nt: TGTGCCAGCAGCCAAGGAGGCCCGGGAGCCACAGATACGCAGTATTTT

d_call: TRBD2
v_call: TRBV25-1
j_call: TRBJ2-7
clone_size: NA
cdr3_aa: CASTAFGAGATYEQYF
cdr3_nt: TGTGCCAGCACTGCGTTTGGGGCGGGAGCTACCTACGAGCAGTACTTC

d_call: NA
v_call: TRBV21-1
j_call: TRBJ2-5
clone_size: once
cdr3_aa: CASSSRTSGRQETQYF
cdr3_nt: TGTGCCAGCAGCTCTCGGACTAGCGGGAGACAAGAGACCCAGTACTTC

d_call: NA
v_call: TRBV5-1
j_call: TRBJ2-5
clone_size: NA
cdr3_aa: CASSLDVAGQETQYF
cdr3_nt: TGCGCCAGCAGCTTGGACGTGGCGGGACAAGAGACCCAGTACTTC

d_call: NA
v_call: TRBV19
j_call: TRBJ2-2
clone_size: NA
cdr3_aa: CASSAALLNTGELFF
cdr3_nt: TGTGCCAGTAGTGCGGCTCTGCTGAACACCGGGGAGCTGTTTTTT

d_call: TRBD1
v_call: TRBV9
j_call: TRBJ1-2
clone_size: NA
cdr3_aa: CASSVEGTGNYGYTF
cdr3_nt: TGTGCCAGCAGCGTAGAAGGGACAGGGAACTATGGCTACACCTTC

d_call: TRBD1
v_call: TRBV11-2
j_call: TRBJ2-7
clone_size: NA
cdr3_aa: CASSPISRDRGRAYEQYF
cdr3_nt: TGTGCCAGCAGCCCTATATCCCGGGACAGGGGTCGGGCCTACGAGCAGTACTTC

d_call: NA
v_call: TRBV7-8
j_call: TRBJ1-2
clone_size: NA
cdr3_aa: CASSLGEGNYGYTF
cdr3_nt: TGTGCCAGCAGCTTAGGGGAGGGCAACTATGGCTACACCTTC

d_call: TRBD1
v_call: TRBV7-8
j_call: TRBJ2-7
clone_size: once
cdr3_aa: CASSLASGTGKTLSYEQYF
cdr3_nt: TGTGCCAGCAGCTTAGCTTCCGGGACAGGGAAAACCCTCTCCTACGAGCAGTACTTC

d_call: NA
v_call: TRBV6-5
j_call: TRBJ2-1
clone_size: NA
cdr3_aa: CATSRRGKQFF
cdr3_nt: TGTGCCACCTCACGAAGGGGAAAGCAGTTCTTC

d_call: TRBD2
v_call: TRBV5-6
j_call: TRBJ2-7
clone_size: NA
cdr3_aa: CASSRAGTSGRQYF
cdr3_nt: TGTGCCAGCAGCAGGGCCGGGACTAGCGGGAGACAGTACTTC

d_call: NA
v_call: TRBV30
j_call: TRBJ1-1
clone_size: NA
cdr3_aa: CAWIGIENTEAFF
cdr3_nt: TGTGCCTGGATCGGGATCGAGAACACTGAAGCTTTCTTT

d_call: NA
v_call: TRBV5-1
j_call: TRBJ2-7
clone_size: NA
cdr3_aa: CASSYKRTTGSYEQYF
cdr3_nt: TGCGCCAGCAGTTATAAAAGGACTACCGGGAGCTACGAGCAGTACTTC

d_call: NA
v_call: TRBV20-1
j_call: TRBJ2-7
clone_size: NA
cdr3_aa: CSGWAGYEQYF
cdr3_nt: TGCAGTGGGTGGGCAGGCTACGAGCAGTACTTC

d_call: TRBD1
v_call: TRBV7-7
j_call: TRBJ2-1
clone_size: NA
cdr3_aa: CASSLARTGRNEQFF
cdr3_nt: TGTGCCAGCAGCTTAGCGCGGACAGGGAGGAATGAGCAGTTCTTC

d_call: NA
v_call: TRBV28
j_call: TRBJ1-1
clone_size: NA
cdr3_aa: CASSLAVYTEAFF
cdr3_nt: TGTGCCAGCAGTTTGGCGGTTTACACTGAAGCTTTCTTT

d_call: NA
v_call: TRBV25-1
j_call: TRBJ1-2
clone_size: NA
cdr3_aa: CASSPWASYGYTF
cdr3_nt: TGTGCCAGCAGCCCCTGGGCCTCGTATGGCTACACCTTC

d_call: NA
v_call: TRBV19
j_call: TRBJ1-5
clone_size: NA
cdr3_aa: CASSVSNQPQHF
cdr3_nt: TGTGCCAGTAGCGTCAGCAATCAGCCCCAGCATTTT

d_call: NA
v_call: TRBV28
j_call: TRBJ1-5
clone_size: few
cdr3_aa: CAVMGSFSNQPQHF
cdr3_nt: TGTGCCGTAATGGGCAGTTTTAGCAATCAGCCCCAGCATTTT

d_call: TRBD1
v_call: TRBV19
j_call: TRBJ2-2
clone_size: few
cdr3_aa: CASSSLTGAYNTGELFF
cdr3_nt: TGTGCCAGTAGTTCGCTCACAGGGGCCTATAACACCGGGGAGCTGTTTTTT

d_call: TRBD1
v_call: TRBV3-1/TRBV3-2
j_call: TRBJ2-7
clone_size: NA
cdr3_aa: CASSQPNRGANEQYF
cdr3_nt: TGTGCCAGCAGCCAACCTAACAGGGGAGCCAACGAGCAGTACTTC

d_call: NA
v_call: TRBV19
j_call: TRBJ2-5
clone_size: NA
cdr3_aa: CASRPLNGEAETQYF
cdr3_nt: TGTGCCAGTCGTCCTCTCAACGGTGAAGCGGAGACCCAGTACTTC

d_call: NA
v_call: TRBV1
j_call: TRBJ2-7
clone_size: NA
cdr3_aa: CTSSRTSSYEQYF
cdr3_nt: TGCACCAGCAGCCGGACTAGCTCCTACGAGCAGTACTTC

d_call: TRBD1
v_call: TRBV11-2
j_call: TRBJ2-7
clone_size: NA
cdr3_aa: CASSLRQGFYEQYF
cdr3_nt: TGTGCCAGCAGCTTGAGACAGGGTTTCTACGAGCAGTACTTC

d_call: TRBD2
v_call: TRBV30
j_call: TRBJ2-7
clone_size: NA
cdr3_aa: CAWRLAGANYEQYF
cdr3_nt: TGTGCCTGGAGATTAGCGGGGGCTAACTACGAGCAGTACTTC

d_call: TRBD1
v_call: TRBV5-4
j_call: TRBJ1-5
clone_size: NA
cdr3_aa: CASSRQGAHQPQHF
cdr3_nt: TGTGCCAGCAGCCGACAGGGGGCTCATCAGCCCCAGCATTTT

d_call: TRBD1
v_call: TRBV3-1/TRBV3-2
j_call: TRBJ1-1
clone_size: NA
cdr3_aa: CASSRTGDTEAFF
cdr3_nt: TGTGCCAGCAGCAGGACAGGGGACACTGAAGCTTTCTTT

d_call: NA
v_call: TRBV7-8
j_call: TRBJ2-7
clone_size: NA
cdr3_aa: CASSLNGAAIYEQYF
cdr3_nt: TGTGCCAGCAGCTTAAATGGGGCAGCTATCTACGAGCAGTACTTC

d_call: NA
v_call: TRBV6-5
j_call: TRBJ2-1
clone_size: few
cdr3_aa: CASSRDFTNEQFF
cdr3_nt: TGTGCCAGCAGTCGCGACTTCACCAATGAGCAGTTCTTC

d_call: NA
v_call: TRBV7-9
j_call: TRBJ2-1
clone_size: NA
cdr3_aa: CASSPRRSGHRNEQFF
cdr3_nt: TGTGCCAGCAGCCCCAGACGGAGCGGCCACCGTAATGAGCAGTTCTTC

d_call: NA
v_call: TRBV4-3
j_call: TRBJ1-1
clone_size: many
cdr3_aa: CASSQDWGGNTEAFF
cdr3_nt: TGCGCCAGCAGCCAAGATTGGGGAGGGAACACTGAAGCTTTCTTT

d_call: NA
v_call: TRBV19
j_call: TRBJ1-4
clone_size: NA
cdr3_aa: CASSITGMATNEKLFF
cdr3_nt: TGTGCCAGTAGTATTACAGGGATGGCAACTAATGAAAAACTGTTTTTT

d_call: NA
v_call: TRBV27
j_call: TRBJ1-1
clone_size: NA
cdr3_aa: CASSSGGSAFF
cdr3_nt: TGTGCCAGCAGTTCCGGCGGGAGCGCTTTCTTT

d_call: TRBD2
v_call: TRBV7-2
j_call: TRBJ2-7
clone_size: NA
cdr3_aa: CASSSSGRGEQYF
cdr3_nt: TGTGCCAGCAGCTCTAGCGGGAGGGGCGAGCAGTACTTC

d_call: NA
v_call: TRBV6-4
j_call: TRBJ1-2
clone_size: NA
cdr3_aa: CASIRTGYGYTF
cdr3_nt: TGTGCCAGCATAAGGACGGGGTATGGCTACACCTTC

d_call: NA
v_call: TRBV20-1
j_call: TRBJ2-1
clone_size: NA
cdr3_aa: CSTEGVREQFF
cdr3_nt: TGCAGTACCGAGGGGGTCAGGGAGCAGTTCTTC

d_call: NA
v_call: TRBV18
j_call: TRBJ1-2
clone_size: NA
cdr3_aa: CASSPEGTYEGWSGYTF
cdr3_nt: TGTGCCAGCTCACCGGAAGGAACATATGAGGGTTGGAGCGGCTACACCTTC

d_call: NA
v_call: TRBV25-1
j_call: TRBJ2-1
clone_size: NA
cdr3_aa: CASSGLPNEQFF
cdr3_nt: TGTGCCAGCAGTGGACTTCCAAATGAGCAGTTCTTC

d_call: NA
v_call: TRBV2
j_call: TRBJ1-6
clone_size: NA
cdr3_aa: CASSAQGWSPLHF
cdr3_nt: TGTGCCAGCAGTGCACAGGGATGGTCACCCCTCCACTTT

d_call: TRBD1
v_call: TRBV4-2
j_call: TRBJ1-4
clone_size: NA
cdr3_aa: CASSQLDRGWSEKLFF
cdr3_nt: TGTGCCAGCAGCCAATTAGACAGGGGGTGGAGTGAAAAACTGTTTTTT

d_call: TRBD1
v_call: TRBV2
j_call: TRBJ1-4
clone_size: NA
cdr3_aa: CASRDRGLREKLFF
cdr3_nt: TGTGCCAGCAGAGACAGGGGGCTTAGGGAAAAACTGTTTTTT